This entry lists 3 T cell receptor beta chains sequenced from one sample in a study of blood T cell repertoires in COVID-19. Profiling relied on immunoSEQ multiplex PCR, and the TCRdb table lists in-frame clones only, not all of them. The sample includes around 300,000 clones, about 90% of them seen just once. Sequenced material: peripheral blood. The receptor set was obtained from a woman in her 30s with COVID-19, enrolled during active disease.

The chain recombines TRBV12-2 with TRBJ1-1. TRBV12-2 is noted as a pseudogene. This CDR3 has 8 amino acids. The CDR3 loop reads CASLRAFF. CDR3 nucleotide sequence: TGTGCAAGTCTGAGAGCTTTCTTT.

This chain uses TRBV5-1 with TRBJ2-7, with a possible D match to TRBD1 (5 bases). The CDR3 is made up of 15 amino acids. Germline V gene data show CDR1 as SGHRS and CDR2 as YFSETQ. Deletions cut 2 bases from V and 5 bases from J, with 17 bases between. The DNA for the CDR3 is TGCGCCAGCAGCTTTACAGGTAATGGTGGCGACGAGCAGTACTTC. Protein: CASSFTGNGGDEQYF.

This clone was seen more than once but under ten times. This chain connects TRBV7-9 to TRBJ2-1; perhaps TRBD2 as D (5 bases). The germline V and J ends were trimmed by 0 bases and 6 bases, with 24 bases remaining between them. CDR1 and CDR2 (germline): SEHNR, FQNEAQ (reference sequence). This CDR3 has 19 residues. CDR3 bases: TGTGCCAGCAGCTTAGCGCCGAGGGATAGGTGGCTAAGCTTCAATGAGCAGTTCTTC. Translation gives CASSLAPRDRWLSFNEQFF. The entire variable domain, with the rest obtained from reference TRBV7-9 and TRBJ2-1, is as follows: DTGVSQNPRHKITKRGQNVTFRCDPISEHNRLYWYRQTLGQGPEFLTYFQNEAQLEKSRLLSDRFSAERPKGSFSTLEIQRTEQGDSAMYLCASSLAPRDRWLSFNEQFFGPGTRLTVL.